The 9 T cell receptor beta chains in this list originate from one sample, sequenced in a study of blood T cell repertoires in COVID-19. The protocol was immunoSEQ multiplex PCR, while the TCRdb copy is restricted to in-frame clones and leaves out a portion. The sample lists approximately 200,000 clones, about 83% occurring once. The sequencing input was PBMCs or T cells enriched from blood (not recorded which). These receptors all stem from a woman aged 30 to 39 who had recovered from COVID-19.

CDR3 bases: TGCGCCAGCAGCCCGAACAGAGCAACTAATGAAAAACTGTTTTTT. Residues: CASSPNRATNEKLFF. V and J are TRBV5-1 and TRBJ1-4, with no clear D. In germline, CDR1 is SGHRS, CDR2 YFSETQ. Deletions cut 4 bases from V and 0 bases from J, with 10 bases between. This CDR3 comprises 15 residues.

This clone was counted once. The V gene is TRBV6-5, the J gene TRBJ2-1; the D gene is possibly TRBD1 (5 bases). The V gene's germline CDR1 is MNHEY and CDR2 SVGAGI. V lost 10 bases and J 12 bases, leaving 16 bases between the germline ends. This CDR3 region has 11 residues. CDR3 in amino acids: CATIRTLRQFF. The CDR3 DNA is TGTGCCACCATTCGGACACTACGGCAGTTCTTC.

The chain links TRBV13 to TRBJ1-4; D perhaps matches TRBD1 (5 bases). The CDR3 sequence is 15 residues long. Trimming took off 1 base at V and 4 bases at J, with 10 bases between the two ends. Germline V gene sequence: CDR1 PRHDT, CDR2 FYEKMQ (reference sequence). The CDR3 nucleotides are TGTGCCAGCAGCTTAGAAGCAGGGTTTAATGAAAAACTGTTTTTT. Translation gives CASSLEAGFNEKLFF. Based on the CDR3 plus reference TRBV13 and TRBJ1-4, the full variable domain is AAGVIQSPRHLIKEKRETATLKCYPIPRHDTVYWYQQGPGQDPQFLISFYEKMQSDKGSIPDRFSAQQFSDYHSELNMSSLELGDSALYFCASSLEAGFNEKLFFGSGTQLSVL.

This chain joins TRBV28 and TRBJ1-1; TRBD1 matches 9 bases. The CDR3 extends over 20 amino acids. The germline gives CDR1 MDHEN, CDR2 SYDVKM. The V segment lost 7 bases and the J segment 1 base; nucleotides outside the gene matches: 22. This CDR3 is CASTMWAVGQGLRGNTEAFF. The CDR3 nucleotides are TGTGCCAGCACCATGTGGGCCGTCGGACAGGGGCTGAGGGGGAACACTGAAGCTTTCTTT. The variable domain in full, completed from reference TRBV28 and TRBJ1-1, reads DVKVTQSSRYLVKRTGEKVFLECVQDMDHENMFWYRQDPGLGLRLIYFSYDVKMKEKGDIPEGYSVSREKKERFSLILESASTNQTSMYLCASTMWAVGQGLRGNTEAFFGQGTRLTVV.

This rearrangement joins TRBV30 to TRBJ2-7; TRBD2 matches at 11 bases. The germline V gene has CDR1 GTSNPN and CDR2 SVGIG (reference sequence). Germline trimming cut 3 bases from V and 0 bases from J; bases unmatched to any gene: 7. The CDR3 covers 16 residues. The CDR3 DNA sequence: TGTGCCTGGAGCTTCCCCGGGACTAGCGGCTCCTACGAGCAGTACTTC. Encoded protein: CAWSFPGTSGSYEQYF.

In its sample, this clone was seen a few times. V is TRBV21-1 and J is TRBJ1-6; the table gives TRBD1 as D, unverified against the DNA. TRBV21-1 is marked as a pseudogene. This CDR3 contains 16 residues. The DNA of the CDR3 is TGTGCCAGCAGCAAATCAGGCAATAACAGGGACCCCACCCTCCACTTT. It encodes CASSKSGNNRDPTLHF.

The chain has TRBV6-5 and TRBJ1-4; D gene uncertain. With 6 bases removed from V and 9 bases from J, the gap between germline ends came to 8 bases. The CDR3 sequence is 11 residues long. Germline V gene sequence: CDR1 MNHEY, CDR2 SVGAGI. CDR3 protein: CASSGGQKLFF. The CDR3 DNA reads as TGTGCCAGCAGCGGAGGTCAAAAACTGTTTTTT.

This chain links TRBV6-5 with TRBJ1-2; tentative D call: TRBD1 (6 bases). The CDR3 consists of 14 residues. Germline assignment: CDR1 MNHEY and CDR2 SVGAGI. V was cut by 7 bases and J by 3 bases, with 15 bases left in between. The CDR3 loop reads CASKISQGHYGYTF. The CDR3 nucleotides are TGTGCCAGCAAAATATCACAGGGACACTATGGCTACACCTTC.

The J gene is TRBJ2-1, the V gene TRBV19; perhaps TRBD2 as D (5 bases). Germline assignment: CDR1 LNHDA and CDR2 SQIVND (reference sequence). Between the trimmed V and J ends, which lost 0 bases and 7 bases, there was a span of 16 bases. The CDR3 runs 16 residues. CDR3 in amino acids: CASSIDLSVGRNEQFF. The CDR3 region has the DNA TGTGCCAGTAGTATAGATCTTAGCGTAGGTAGGAATGAGCAGTTCTTC.